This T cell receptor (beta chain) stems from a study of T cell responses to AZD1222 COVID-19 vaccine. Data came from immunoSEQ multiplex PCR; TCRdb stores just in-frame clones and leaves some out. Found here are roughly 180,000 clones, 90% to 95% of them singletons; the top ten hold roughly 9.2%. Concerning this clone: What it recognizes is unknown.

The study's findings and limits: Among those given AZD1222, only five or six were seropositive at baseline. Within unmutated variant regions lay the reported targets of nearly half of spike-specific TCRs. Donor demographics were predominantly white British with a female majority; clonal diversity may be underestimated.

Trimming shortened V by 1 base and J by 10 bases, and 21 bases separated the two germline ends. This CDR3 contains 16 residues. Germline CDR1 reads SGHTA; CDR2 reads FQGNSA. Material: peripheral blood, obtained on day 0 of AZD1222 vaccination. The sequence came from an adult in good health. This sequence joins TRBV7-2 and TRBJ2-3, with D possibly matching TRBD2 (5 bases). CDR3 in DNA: TGTGCCAGCAGCTTAGGGCCGGGAAAAGGTCCTGGGGCGCAGTATTTT. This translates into CASSLGPGKGPGAQYF.